This TCR beta chain was documented in a study of identical twins. V dropped 11 bases and J dropped 4; count of bases not matched to a gene: 15. Germline-derived CDR1 and CDR2 are LGHDT and YNNKEL (reference sequence). This CDR3 contains 15 residues. Template switching (which added a universal primer site) was used, and cDNA carried unique molecular identifiers. TCRdb re-derived calls from the 5' RACE reads in MiXCR, one entry per CDR3 protein. The sample holds around 490,000 distinct CDR3 sequences, roughly 13% seen once. These same data were also listed under a study on yellow fever vaccine responses in identical twins.

V gene TRBV3-1 combines with J gene TRBJ1-2; the match to TRBD1 covers 8 bases. Sample: CD4+ T cells sorted from blood. This TCR derives from a woman in her late teens or twenties in good health. This CDR3 is CASSQGPGGRYGYTF. CDR3 bases: TGTGCCTCCAGCCAAGGACCAGGGGGCCGCTATGGCTACACCTTC.